These 15 T cell receptor beta chains were all obtained from the same sample, sequenced in a study of identical twins. TCRdb reanalysed the 5' RACE reads using MiXCR and keeps one entry per CDR3 protein. This sample yields 200,000 to 300,000 distinct CDR3 sequences, of which approximately 10% are seen a single time; 9% to 10% belongs to the top ten. Sequenced: memory T cells sorted from blood. Source of these receptors: a man aged 45-65 years in good health.

CDR3 region: CASVGNGQGASTF. CDR3 coding DNA: TGTGCCAGCGTCGGAAATGGGCAGGGGGCTTCCACCTTC. The rearrangement uses TRBV7-9 and TRBJ1-2; 8 nucleotides match TRBD1. The V gene end was trimmed by 8 bases and the J gene end by 13 bases; junction bases not matched to a gene: 15. From germline, CDR1 is SEHNR and CDR2 FQNEAQ (reference sequence). This CDR3 has 13 amino acids.

This chain uses TRBV6-1 with TRBJ1-1; tentatively, D is TRBD1 (5 bases). The CDR3 is made up of 13 amino acids. Trimming took 10 bases from V and 1 from J, leaving 13 bases between them. Germline V gene data show CDR1 as MNHNS and CDR2 as SASEGT. CDR3 protein: CATRDGKNTEAFF. In DNA, the CDR3 is TGTGCCACCCGGGACGGAAAGAACACTGAAGCTTTCTTT.

This chain connects TRBV9 to TRBJ2-7, with TRBD2 as a possible D gene (6 bases). V was pared by 0 bases and J by 1 base, with 8 bases between. The CDR3 totals 14 residues. The germline gives CDR1 SGDLS, CDR2 YYNGEE. CDR3 nucleotides: TGTGCCAGCAGCGTAGGACTAGATTCCTACGAGCAGTACTTC. Translated: CASSVGLDSYEQYF.

This clonotype has at least ten counts. The chain joins TRBV10-3 to TRBJ2-1; D remains ambiguous. Germline CDR1 ENHRY, CDR2 SYGVKD. This CDR3 has 12 residues. Trimming pared 11 bases from V and 1 base from J, leaving 9 bases between. The CDR3 coding sequence is TGTGCCGCGGAAGGGTCCTACAATGAGCAGTTCTTC. Translated, it gives CAAEGSYNEQFF.

In regard to this clonotype: A much larger clone lies a single base off, so this may be a read error. The genes are TRBV28 and TRBJ2-7; a possible D gene is TRBD2 (6 bases). There are 13 residues in the CDR3. The ends were cut back, 3 bases at V and 4 bases at J, with 10 bases in the middle. In germline, CDR1 is MDHEN, CDR2 SYDVKM. CDR3 DNA sequence: TGTGCCAGCAGTTTGGCAGGGAGGTACGAGCAGTACTTC. Translated, it gives CASSLAGRYEQYF. Based on the CDR3 plus reference TRBV28 and TRBJ2-7, the full variable domain is DVKVTQSSRYLVKRTGEKVFLECVQDMDHENMFWYRQDPGLGLRLIYFSYDVKMKEKGDIPEGYSVSREKKERFSLILESASTNQTSMYLCASSLAGRYEQYFGPGTRLTVT.

The chain links TRBV6-2 or TRBV6-3 to TRBJ2-4, with D possibly TRBD1 on 5 matching bases. V shed 4 bases and J shed 10 bases, with 11 bases lying between them. Germline values: CDR1 MNHEY, CDR2 SVGEGT. The CDR3 totals 12 residues. The CDR3: CASSSQGSIQYF. CDR3 DNA sequence: TGTGCCAGCAGTTCTCAGGGCAGTATTCAGTACTTC.

This rearrangement joins TRBV7-8 to TRBJ1-1; 8 positions match TRBD1. The germline V gene has CDR1 SGHVS and CDR2 FQNEAQ. V trimming: 5 bases; J trimming: 1 base; junction bases outside the gene matches: 9. The CDR3 is 16 amino acids. For the CDR3, the DNA is TGTGCCAGCAGCCCGTCGTCGGGGACAGGGAACACTGAAGCTTTCTTT. Translation: CASSPSSGTGNTEAFF.

At least ten counts were recorded for this clonotype. This rearrangement joins TRBV6-5 to TRBJ2-7; either TRBD1 or TRBD2 may fit D (5 bases each). The CDR3 is 14 residues long. V gave up 2 bases and J gave up 2 bases, with 10 bases separating them. From germline, CDR1 is MNHEY and CDR2 SVGAGI. The chain's CDR3 is CASSYIRGTYEQYF. The DNA for the CDR3 is TGTGCCAGCAGTTACATCCGGGGCACCTACGAGCAGTACTTC.

The chain recombines TRBV5-1 with TRBJ2-5, with D perhaps assigned TRBD1 or TRBD2 (5 bases each). The CDR3 length is 13 residues. The V end was cut by 4 bases, the J end by 5 bases, with 12 bases between. Germline V gene sequence: CDR1 SGHRS, CDR2 YFSETQ. CDR3 region: CASSHGTVETQYF. CDR3 coding DNA: TGCGCCAGCAGCCATGGGACGGTGGAGACCCAGTACTTC.

This rearrangement joins TRBV4-2 to TRBJ1-4, with D unresolved. Between the trimmed V and J ends, which lost 1 base and 5 bases, there was a span of 17 bases. Germline values: CDR1 LGHNA, CDR2 YNFKEQ. This CDR3 has 17 amino acids. CDR3 coding DNA: TGTGCCAGCAGCCAAGCGGGGTTGGACGGACGGAATGAAAAACTGTTTTTT. It encodes CASSQAGLDGRNEKLFF.

This clonotype was detected only a few times. This chain joins TRBV28 and TRBJ2-7; a weak D match, TRBD2 (6 bases). Trimming took 6 bases from V and 6 from J, leaving 21 bases between them. The CDR3 extends over 15 amino acids. CDR1 is MDHEN and CDR2 is SYDVKM in the germline V gene. The CDR3 DNA is TGTGCCAGCAGACCAGTTAGCGGAAGCTTTTTCGAGCAGTACTTC. Translating gives CASRPVSGSFFEQYF.

This clonotype was counted at least ten times. This chain connects TRBV27 to TRBJ1-1, with 7 bases aligning to TRBD1. CDR3 length equals 15 residues. The V gene end was trimmed by 2 bases and the J gene end by 0 bases; junction bases not matched to a gene: 3. The germline gives CDR1 MNHEY, CDR2 SMNVEV (reference sequence). In DNA, the CDR3 is TGTGCCAGCAGTTTAACGACAGGGTTGAACACTGAAGCTTTCTTT. It encodes CASSLTTGLNTEAFF.

Ten or more counts support this clonotype. The chain combines TRBV4-2 with TRBJ2-7; 8 nucleotides line up with TRBD1. Germline V CDR1 and CDR2: LGHNA, YNFKEQ. The CDR3 extends over 13 amino acids. V was clipped by 8 bases and J by 0 bases; unmatched bases: 3. CDR3 in amino acids: CASGDRSSYEQYF. The DNA for the CDR3 is TGTGCCAGCGGGGACAGGAGCTCCTACGAGCAGTACTTC.

The chain employs TRBV24-1 and TRBJ1-5; 9 bases are shared with TRBD1. This CDR3 is built from 15 residues. Germline V gene lookup returns CDR1 KGHDR and CDR2 SFDVKD. V dropped 9 bases and J dropped 2; count of bases not matched to a gene: 7. The CDR3 protein is CATSRTGAGNQPQHF. The DNA of the CDR3 is TGTGCCACCTCAAGGACAGGGGCGGGCAATCAGCCCCAGCATTTT.

This clonotype was picked up many times. The rearrangement uses TRBV21-1 and TRBJ2-5; TRBD2 is taken as the D call from the table, unchecked against the DNA. TRBV21-1 has pseudogene status. The CDR3 length is 15 residues. The CDR3 DNA reads as TGTGCCAGCAGCAAGGCGACAGACCCGGGGGAGACCCAGTACTTC. As protein: CASSKATDPGETQYF.